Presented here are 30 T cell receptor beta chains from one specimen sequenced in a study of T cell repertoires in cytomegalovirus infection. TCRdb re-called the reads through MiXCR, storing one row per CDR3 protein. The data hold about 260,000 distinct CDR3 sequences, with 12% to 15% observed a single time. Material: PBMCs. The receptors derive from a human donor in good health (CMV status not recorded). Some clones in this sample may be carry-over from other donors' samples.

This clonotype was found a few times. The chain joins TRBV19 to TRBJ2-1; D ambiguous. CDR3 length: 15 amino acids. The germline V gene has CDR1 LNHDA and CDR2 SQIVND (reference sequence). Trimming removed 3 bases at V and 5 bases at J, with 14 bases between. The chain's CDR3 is CASSIRHSTHNEQFF. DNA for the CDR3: TGTGCCAGTAGTATCCGACATTCTACTCACAATGAGCAGTTCTTC.

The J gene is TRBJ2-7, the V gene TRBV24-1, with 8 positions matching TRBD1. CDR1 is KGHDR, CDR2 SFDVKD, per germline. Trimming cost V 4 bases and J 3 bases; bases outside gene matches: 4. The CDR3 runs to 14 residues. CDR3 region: CATSDKDRDYEQYF. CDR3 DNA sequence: TGTGCCACCAGTGACAAGGACAGGGACTACGAGCAGTACTTC.

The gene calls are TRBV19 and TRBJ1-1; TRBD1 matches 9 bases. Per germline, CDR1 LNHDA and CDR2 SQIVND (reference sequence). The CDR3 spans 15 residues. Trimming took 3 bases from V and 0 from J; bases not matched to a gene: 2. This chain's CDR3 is CASSMGQGLNTEAFF. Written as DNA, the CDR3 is TGTGCCAGTAGTATGGGACAGGGATTGAACACTGAAGCTTTCTTT.

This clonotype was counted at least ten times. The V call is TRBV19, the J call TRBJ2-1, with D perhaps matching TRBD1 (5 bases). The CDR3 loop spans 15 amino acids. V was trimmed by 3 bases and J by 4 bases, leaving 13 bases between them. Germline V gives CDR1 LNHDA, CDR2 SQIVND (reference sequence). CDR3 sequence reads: CASSMRTHVYNEQFF. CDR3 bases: TGTGCCAGTAGTATGAGGACACACGTTTACAATGAGCAGTTCTTC.

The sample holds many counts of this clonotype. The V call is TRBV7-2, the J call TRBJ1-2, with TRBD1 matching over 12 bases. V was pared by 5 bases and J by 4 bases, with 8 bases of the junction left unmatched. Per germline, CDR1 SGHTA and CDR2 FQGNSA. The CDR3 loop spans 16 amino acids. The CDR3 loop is CASSIGTGGRRYGYTF. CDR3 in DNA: TGTGCCAGCAGCATCGGGACAGGGGGCCGTCGCTATGGCTACACCTTC.

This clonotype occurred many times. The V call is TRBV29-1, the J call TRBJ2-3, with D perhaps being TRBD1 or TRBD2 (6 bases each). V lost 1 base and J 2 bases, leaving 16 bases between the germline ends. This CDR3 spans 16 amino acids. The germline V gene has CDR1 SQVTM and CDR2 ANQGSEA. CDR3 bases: TGCAGCGTTGAAGGCTACTGGGGGGCACCCACAGATACGCAGTATTTT. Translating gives CSVEGYWGAPTDTQYF.

The CDR3: CASSSTPGLAGVVQYF. Here the CDR3 DNA reads TGTGCCAGCAGCTCTACTCCGGGACTAGCGGGTGTCGTGCAGTATTTT. The rearrangement joins TRBV7-3 to TRBJ2-3, with 12 bases matching TRBD2. Germline lookup yields CDR1 SGHTA and CDR2 FQGTGA. CDR3 length: 16 residues. With 4 bases clipped from V and 11 bases from J, the junction kept 13 bases outside the gene matches.

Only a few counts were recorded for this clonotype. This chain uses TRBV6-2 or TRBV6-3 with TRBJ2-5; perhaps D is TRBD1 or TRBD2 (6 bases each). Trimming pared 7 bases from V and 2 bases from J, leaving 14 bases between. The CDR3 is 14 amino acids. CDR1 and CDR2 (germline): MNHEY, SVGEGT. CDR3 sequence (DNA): TGTGCCAGCACCGCTTGGGGGGCACAAGAGACCCAGTACTTC. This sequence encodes CASTAWGAQETQYF.

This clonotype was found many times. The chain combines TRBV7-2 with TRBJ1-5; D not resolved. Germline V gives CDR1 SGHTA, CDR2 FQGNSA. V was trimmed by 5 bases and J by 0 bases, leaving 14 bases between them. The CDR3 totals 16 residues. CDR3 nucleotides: TGTGCCAGCAGCCCAAGGCCAGATAATAGCAATCAGCCCCAGCATTTT. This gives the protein CASSPRPDNSNQPQHF.

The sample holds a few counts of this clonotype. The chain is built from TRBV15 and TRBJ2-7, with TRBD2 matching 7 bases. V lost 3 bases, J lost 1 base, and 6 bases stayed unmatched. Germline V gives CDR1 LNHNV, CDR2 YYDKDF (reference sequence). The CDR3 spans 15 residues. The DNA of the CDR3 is TGTGCCACCAGCAGCAGTTGGGGGGGTTCCTACGAGCAGTACTTC. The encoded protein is CATSSSWGGSYEQYF.

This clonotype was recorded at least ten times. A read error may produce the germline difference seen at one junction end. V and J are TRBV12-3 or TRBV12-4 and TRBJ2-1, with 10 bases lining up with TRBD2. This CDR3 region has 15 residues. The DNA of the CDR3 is TGTGCCAGCAGCTTAGGGCTAGCGGGAGACAATGAGCAGTTCTTC. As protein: CASSLGLAGDNEQFF.

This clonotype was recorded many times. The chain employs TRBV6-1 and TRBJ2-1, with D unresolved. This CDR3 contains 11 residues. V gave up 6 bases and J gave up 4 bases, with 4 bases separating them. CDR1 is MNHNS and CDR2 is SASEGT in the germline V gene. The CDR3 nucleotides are TGTGCCAGCAGGTTGTACAATGAGCAGTTCTTC. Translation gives CASRLYNEQFF.

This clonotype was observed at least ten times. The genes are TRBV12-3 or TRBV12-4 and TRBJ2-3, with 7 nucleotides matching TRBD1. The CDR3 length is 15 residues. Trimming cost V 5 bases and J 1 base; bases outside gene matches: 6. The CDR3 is CASSQRTGRTDTQYF. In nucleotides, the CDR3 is TGTGCCAGCAGTCAACGGACAGGTCGCACAGATACGCAGTATTTT.

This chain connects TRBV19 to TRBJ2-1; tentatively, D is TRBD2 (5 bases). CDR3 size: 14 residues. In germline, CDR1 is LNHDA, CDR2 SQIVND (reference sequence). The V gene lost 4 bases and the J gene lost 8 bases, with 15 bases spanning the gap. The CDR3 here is CASSRRINNDEQFF. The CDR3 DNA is TGTGCCAGTAGTAGGAGGATTAACAACGATGAGCAGTTCTTC.

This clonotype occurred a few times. CDR3 sequence reads: CASSFRAGGPSFTDTQYF. The CDR3 DNA follows: TGTGCCAGCAGCTTTCGAGCGGGAGGTCCTTCTTTTACAGATACGCAGTATTTT. The chain links TRBV7-2 to TRBJ2-3, with 9 bases that match TRBD2. The CDR3 has 18 residues. Germline trimming cut 3 bases from V and 3 bases from J; bases unmatched to any gene: 13. CDR1 and CDR2 from the germline V gene are SGHTA and FQGNSA.

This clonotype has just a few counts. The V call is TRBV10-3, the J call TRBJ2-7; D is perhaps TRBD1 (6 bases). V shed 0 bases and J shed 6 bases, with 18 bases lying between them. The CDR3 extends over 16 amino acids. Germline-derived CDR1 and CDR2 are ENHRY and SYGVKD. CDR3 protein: CAISESPGHPSSEQYF. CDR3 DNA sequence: TGTGCCATCAGTGAGTCGCCGGGACACCCCTCTAGCGAGCAGTACTTC.

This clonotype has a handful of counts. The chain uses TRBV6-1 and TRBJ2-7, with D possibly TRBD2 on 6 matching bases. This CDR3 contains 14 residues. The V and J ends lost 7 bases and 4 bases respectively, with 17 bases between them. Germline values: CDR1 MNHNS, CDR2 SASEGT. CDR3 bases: TGTGCCAGCAAGGGGATGACGGGAGCGTACGAGCAGTACTTC. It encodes CASKGMTGAYEQYF.

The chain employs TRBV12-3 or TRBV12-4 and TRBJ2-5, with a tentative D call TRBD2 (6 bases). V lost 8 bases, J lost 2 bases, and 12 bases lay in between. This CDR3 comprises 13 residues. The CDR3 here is CASGDFPQETQYF. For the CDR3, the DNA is TGTGCCAGCGGGGACTTCCCGCAAGAGACCCAGTACTTC.

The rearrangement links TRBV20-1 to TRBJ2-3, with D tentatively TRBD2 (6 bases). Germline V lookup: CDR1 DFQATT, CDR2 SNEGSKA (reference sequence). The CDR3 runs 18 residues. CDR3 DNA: TGCAGCGCCCTCATGACCTGGGGGAGGTATAATCCGGCAGATACGCAGTATTTT. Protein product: CSALMTWGRYNPADTQYF.

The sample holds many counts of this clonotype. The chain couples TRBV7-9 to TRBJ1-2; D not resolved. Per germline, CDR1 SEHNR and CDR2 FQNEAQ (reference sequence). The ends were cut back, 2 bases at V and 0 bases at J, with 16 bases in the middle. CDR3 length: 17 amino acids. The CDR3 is CASSLTPGRTSNYGYTF. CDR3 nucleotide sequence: TGTGCCAGCAGCTTAACCCCGGGAAGGACCTCTAACTATGGCTACACCTTC. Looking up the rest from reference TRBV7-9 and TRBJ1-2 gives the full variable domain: DTGVSQNPRHKITKRGQNVTFRCDPISEHNRLYWYRQTLGQGPEFLTYFQNEAQLEKSRLLSDRFSAERPKGSFSTLEIQRTEQGDSAMYLCASSLTPGRTSNYGYTFGSGTRLTVV.

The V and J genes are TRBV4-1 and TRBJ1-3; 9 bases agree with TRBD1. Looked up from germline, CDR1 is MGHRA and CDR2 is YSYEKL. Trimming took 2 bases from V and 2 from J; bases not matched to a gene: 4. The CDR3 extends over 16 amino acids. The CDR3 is CASSQTGQGTGNTIYF. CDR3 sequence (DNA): TGCGCCAGCAGCCAAACCGGACAGGGGACTGGAAACACCATATATTTT.

The CDR3 is CASSLGRETNTEAFF. CDR3 coding DNA: TGTGCCAGCAGCTTGGGTCGCGAAACGAACACTGAAGCTTTCTTT. J is TRBJ1-1 and V is TRBV5-4; D not certain. V was cut by 0 bases and J by 1 base, with 10 bases left in between. This CDR3 has 15 amino acids. Looked up from germline, CDR1 is SGHNT and CDR2 is YYREEE (reference sequence).

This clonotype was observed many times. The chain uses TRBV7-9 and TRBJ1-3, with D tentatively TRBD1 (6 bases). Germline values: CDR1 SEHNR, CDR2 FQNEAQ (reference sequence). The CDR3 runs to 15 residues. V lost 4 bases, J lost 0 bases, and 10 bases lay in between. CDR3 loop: CASSSGQSSGNTIYF. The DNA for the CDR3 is TGTGCCAGCAGCTCCGGACAGAGCTCTGGAAACACCATATATTTT.

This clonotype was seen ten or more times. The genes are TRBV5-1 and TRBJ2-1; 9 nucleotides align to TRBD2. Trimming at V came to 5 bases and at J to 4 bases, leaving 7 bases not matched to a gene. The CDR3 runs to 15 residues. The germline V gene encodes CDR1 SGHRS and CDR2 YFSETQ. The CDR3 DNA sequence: TGCGCCAGCAGGTTCAGACTAGCGGAATACAATGAGCAGTTCTTC. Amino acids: CASRFRLAEYNEQFF.

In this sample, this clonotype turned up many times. The CDR3 DNA is TGTGCCAGTGCTTACACTGGGGCCAACGTCCTGACTTTC. Translated, it gives CASAYTGANVLTF. The chain links TRBV25-1 to TRBJ2-6; no definite D call. The CDR3 consists of 13 residues. The V end was cut by 9 bases, the J end by 2 bases, with 8 bases between. Per the germline V gene, CDR1 is MGHDK and CDR2 is SYGVNS.

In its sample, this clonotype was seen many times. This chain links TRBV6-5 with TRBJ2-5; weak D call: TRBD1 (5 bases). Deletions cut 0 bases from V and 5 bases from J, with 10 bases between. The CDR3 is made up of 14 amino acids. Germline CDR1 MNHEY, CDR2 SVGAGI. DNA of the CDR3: TGTGCCAGCAGTTACTCGCAGGGCCGGGAGACCCAGTACTTC. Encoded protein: CASSYSQGRETQYF.

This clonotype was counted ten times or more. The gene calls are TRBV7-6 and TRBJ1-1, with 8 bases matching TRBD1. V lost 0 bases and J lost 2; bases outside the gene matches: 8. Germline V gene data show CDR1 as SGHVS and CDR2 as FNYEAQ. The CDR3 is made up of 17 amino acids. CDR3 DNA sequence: TGTGCCAGCAGCTTAGCGCTCAGGGGGCCGATAAACACTGAAGCTTTCTTT. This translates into CASSLALRGPINTEAFF.

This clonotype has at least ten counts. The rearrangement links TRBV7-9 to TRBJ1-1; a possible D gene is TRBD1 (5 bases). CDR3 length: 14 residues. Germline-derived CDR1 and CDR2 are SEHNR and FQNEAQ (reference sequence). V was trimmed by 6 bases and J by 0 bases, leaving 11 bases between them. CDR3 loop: CASRYGTVNTEAFF. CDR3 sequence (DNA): TGTGCCAGCAGGTATGGGACGGTGAACACTGAAGCTTTCTTT. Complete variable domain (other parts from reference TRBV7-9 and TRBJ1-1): DTGVSQNPRHKITKRGQNVTFRCDPISEHNRLYWYRQTLGQGPEFLTYFQNEAQLEKSRLLSDRFSAERPKGSFSTLEIQRTEQGDSAMYLCASRYGTVNTEAFFGQGTRLTVV.

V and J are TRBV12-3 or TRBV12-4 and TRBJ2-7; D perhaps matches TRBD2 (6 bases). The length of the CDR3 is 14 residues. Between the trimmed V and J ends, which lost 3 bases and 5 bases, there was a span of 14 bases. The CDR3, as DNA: TGTGCCAGCAGTTTTGGAGGGACTCGCAACGAGCAGTACTTC. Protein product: CASSFGGTRNEQYF.

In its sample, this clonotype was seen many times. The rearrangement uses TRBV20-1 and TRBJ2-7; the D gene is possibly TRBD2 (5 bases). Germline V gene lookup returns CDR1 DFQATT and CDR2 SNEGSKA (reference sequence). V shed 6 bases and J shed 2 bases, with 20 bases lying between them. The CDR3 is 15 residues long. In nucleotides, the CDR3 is TGCAGTGCCCTTCCGACTCTCCGGGGAACCTACGAGCAGTACTTC. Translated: CSALPTLRGTYEQYF.